This T cell receptor beta chain was documented in a study of metastatic and nonmetastatic thyroid tumors. Patients underwent thyroid surgery, and none had received any treatment before it. TCRdb re-analyzed the PCR reads through MiXCR. The table shows tens of thousands of clones, with about 18% occurring only once. V was pared by 3 bases and J by 5 bases, with 11 bases between. The CDR3 sequence is 14 residues long. The receptor's source is a female donor with papillary thyroid cancer or a benign thyroid nodule (not recorded which). Some clones in this sample may be carry-over from other donors' samples. The V and J genes are TRBV12-3 or TRBV12-4 and TRBJ2-1, with D possibly matching TRBD1 (6 bases). Sequencing was performed on blood. The CDR3 DNA reads TGTGCCAGCAGTTTCAGGGGTCCCCACAATGAGCAGTTCTTC. It is translated as CASSFRGPHNEQFF.